These T cell receptor beta chains were read from a single sample in a study of lymphopenia after photon versus proton radiotherapy. The protocol was immunoSEQ multiplex PCR, while the TCRdb copy is restricted to in-frame clones and leaves out a portion. The sample contains approximately 150,000 clones, about 88% of which appear only once. Material: peripheral blood, obtained from a patient treated with photon-based radiotherapy. These receptor sequences come from a man aged 50-59 years with gastric cancer. Both conserved end residues are part of each CDR3. The D gene is left open where the match is weak. Clone size is shown for a subset of rows, as once, few, many or a class of expanded clone.

j_call v_call clone_size d_call cdr3_length cdr3_nt cdr3_aa
TRBJ2-5 TRBV10-3 NA NA 15 TGTGCCATCAGTGAGTCCGAATTGGGGCGAGAGACCCAGTACTTC CAISESELGRETQYF
TRBJ1-4 TRBV7-9 NA TRBD1 15 TGTGCCAGCAGCTTAGGCTCAGGGGGCGGAGAAAAACTGTTTTTT CASSLGSGGGEKLFF
TRBJ2-7 TRBV28 NA TRBD2 14 TGTGCCAGCAGTTTTGAGGGCGGGAGGAACGAGCAGTACTTC CASSFEGGRNEQYF
TRBJ1-5 TRBV19 NA NA 17 TGTGCCAGTAGTATAGGCCCAGGTATGACAAGCAATCAGCCCCAGCATTTT CASSIGPGMTSNQPQHF
TRBJ1-2 TRBV7-2 NA TRBD1 13 TGTGCCAGCAGCTCAACCTGGACAGGGCCGAAGACCTTC CASSSTWTGPKTF
TRBJ1-1 TRBV27 NA TRBD1 16 TGTGCCAGCAGTCCCCACCTGACAGGGGGTGGTACTGAAGCTTTCTTT CASSPHLTGGGTEAFF
TRBJ2-1 TRBV6-4 NA NA 14 TGTGCCAGCAGTGCCTTGGACTATAACAATGAGCAGTTCTTC CASSALDYNNEQFF
TRBJ2-7 TRBV10-3 NA NA 14 TGTGCCATCAGTGAGGCGACAGGAGCCTACGAGCAGTACTTC CAISEATGAYEQYF
TRBJ1-5 TRBV19 NA TRBD1 16 TGTGCCAGTACTCTCGCCAGGGGGCATAGCAATCAGCCCCAGCATTTT CASTLARGHSNQPQHF
TRBJ2-5 TRBV6-1 once NA 14 TGTGCCAGCAGGCCCGGGACTTACGGGGAGACCCAGTACTTC CASRPGTYGETQYF
TRBJ2-1 TRBV18 NA TRBD2 15 TGTGCCAGCTCCAGGACTAGCGGGAGGAACAATGAGCAGTTCTTC CASSRTSGRNNEQFF
TRBJ2-3 TRBV5-1 once TRBD2 14 TGCGCCAGCAGCTTGGGACTAGCGACGGATACGCAGTATTTT CASSLGLATDTQYF
TRBJ2-6 TRBV6-1 NA NA 15 TGTGCCAGCGGGGACACGGCGGGAGGGGCCAACGTCCTGACTTTC CASGDTAGGANVLTF
TRBJ2-1 TRBV7-3 NA TRBD2 19 TGTGCCAGCAGCTCAGGAATACAGGGACTAGCGGGGCCCTACAATGAGCAGTTCTTC CASSSGIQGLAGPYNEQFF
TRBJ1-4 TRBV5-1 NA NA 15 TGCGCCAGCAGGAAACAGGTGGCAACTAATGAAAAACTGTTTTTT CASRKQVATNEKLFF
TRBJ1-5 TRBV19 NA NA 12 TGTGCCAGTAACCCGGCGGGGCAGCCCCAGCATTTT CASNPAGQPQHF
TRBJ1-2 TRBV11-2 NA TRBD1 15 TGTGCCAGCAGCTTAGCCCCGGGACAGTGGTATGGCTACACCTTC CASSLAPGQWYGYTF
TRBJ2-2 TRBV18 NA TRBD1 15 TGTGCCAGCTCAGGACAGGGAGGTCACACCGGGGAGCTGTTTTTT CASSGQGGHTGELFF
TRBJ2-2 TRBV18 NA TRBD1 16 TGTGCCAGCTCACCACCGGACAGGGTGAACACCGGGGAGCTGTTTTTT CASSPPDRVNTGELFF
TRBJ1-1 TRBV29-1 NA TRBD1 13 TGCAGCGCCCGGACAGGGATGAACACTGAAGCTTTCTTT CSARTGMNTEAFF
TRBJ1-1 TRBV29-1 NA TRBD1 13 TGCAGCGTGCTCCGGACAGGGAACACTGAAGCTTTCTTT CSVLRTGNTEAFF
TRBJ2-2 TRBV2 NA TRBD1 15 TGTGCCAGCAGTACATCCGACAGGGCCACCGGGGAGCTGTTTTTT CASSTSDRATGELFF
TRBJ2-5 TRBV6-4 few TRBD1 16 TGTGCCAGCAGTGACCGAAACAGGGGACGTAAAGAGACCCAGTACTTC CASSDRNRGRKETQYF
TRBJ1-5 TRBV10-1 NA NA 16 TGCGCCAGCAGTAGAAAACAGGTTTATGGCAATCAGCCCCAGCATTTT CASSRKQVYGNQPQHF
TRBJ1-1 TRBV7-2 NA NA 13 TGTGCCAGCAGCCCTGGTTCCAACACTGAAGCTTTCTTT CASSPGSNTEAFF
TRBJ2-1 TRBV11-3 NA NA 13 TGTGCCAGCAGTTCCGACGGGTACAATGAGCAGTTCTTC CASSSDGYNEQFF
TRBJ1-4 TRBV28 NA NA 15 TGTGCCAGCAGTTTTCAAGGGGCTTCTAATGAAAAACTGTTTTTT CASSFQGASNEKLFF
TRBJ1-5 TRBV5-8 once TRBD1 16 TGTGCCAGCAGCTTGGTGACAGGGGTCAGCAATCAGCCCCAGCATTTT CASSLVTGVSNQPQHF
TRBJ1-1 TRBV4-1 NA NA 14 TGCGCCAGCAGCCAAGCCCTCGGGGGGATGAGTAGTTTCTTT CASSQALGGMSSFF
TRBJ2-3 TRBV11-3 NA NA 16 TGTGCCAGCAGCCCCCGTGATAGGCGAAGCACAGATACGCAGTATTTT CASSPRDRRSTDTQYF
TRBJ2-1 TRBV5-6 NA TRBD1 11 TGTGCCAGCAGCCAGGGGGATGAGCAGTTCTTC CASSQGDEQFF